The 9 T cell receptor beta chains listed next were all sequenced from one sample in a study of spatial heterogeneity in lung cancer. Noted time point: sample taken at primary tumor resection. TCRdb re-analysed the 5' RACE reads in MiXCR, keeping a single row per CDR3 protein. Of 35,000 to 55,000 distinct CDR3 sequences listed, approximately 6.3% are singletons. The source was PBMCs, collected at surgery. These receptors came from a female donor with early-stage non-small cell lung cancer.

This clonotype was seen many times. The chain couples TRBV25-1 to TRBJ1-5, with no clear D. Looked up from germline, CDR1 is MGHDK and CDR2 is SYGVNS. Trimming shortened V by 4 bases and J by 0 bases, and 4 bases separated the two germline ends. CDR3 length equals 13 residues. Here the CDR3 DNA reads TGTGCCAGCAGTGCCTATAGCAATCAGCCCCAGCATTTT. Translated: CASSAYSNQPQHF.

In this sample, this clonotype turned up many times. This sequence joins TRBV10-3 and TRBJ1-1; TRBD1 matches at 8 bases. Germline-derived CDR1 and CDR2 are ENHRY and SYGVKD. Trimming removed 5 bases from V and 5 bases from J; junction bases left unmatched: 7. The CDR3 loop spans 14 amino acids. The CDR3 bases are TGTGCCATCAGTCCCGACAGGGGAAGGACTGAAGCTTTCTTT. It codes for CAISPDRGRTEAFF.

In its sample, this clonotype was seen a few times. V gene TRBV29-1 combines with J gene TRBJ2-7, with TRBD2 matching over 7 bases. Trimming removed 3 bases from V and 5 bases from J; junction bases left unmatched: 10. Per the germline V gene, CDR1 is SQVTM and CDR2 is ANQGSEA. The CDR3 runs to 14 residues. The CDR3 reads CSVEGPGLRNEQYF. DNA for the CDR3: TGCAGCGTTGAGGGGCCGGGACTAAGGAACGAGCAGTACTTC.

This clonotype was found many times. The chain uses TRBV10-1 and TRBJ1-1; 7 bases agree with TRBD1. Germline loops: CDR1 WNHNN, CDR2 SYGVQD (reference sequence). The CDR3 length is 13 residues. Losses at the gene ends were 5 bases for V and 3 bases for J; bases not matched to a gene: 3. The CDR3 region has the DNA TGCGCCAGCAGTCTCGGACAGGACACTGAAGCTTTCTTT. It yields the protein CASSLGQDTEAFF.

This clonotype was seen at least ten times. The genes are TRBV10-1 and TRBJ2-7; TRBD2 agrees at 10 bases. The CDR3 has 16 residues. Germline V gene lookup returns CDR1 WNHNN and CDR2 SYGVQD (reference sequence). Unmatched junction bases numbered 9, after V lost 0 bases and J lost 7 bases. CDR3 nucleotides: TGCGCCAGCAGTGAGTCCCTAGCGGGGGTTCAATCGGAGCAGTACTTC. This translates into CASSESLAGVQSEQYF.

This clonotype was found a few times. The genes are TRBV20-1 and TRBJ1-4; D is uncertain. With 1 base removed from V and 3 bases from J, the gap between germline ends came to 6 bases. This CDR3 region has 13 residues. From germline, CDR1 is DFQATT and CDR2 SNEGSKA (reference sequence). The CDR3 region has the DNA TGCAGTGCTAGAGTTTCCTCTAATGAAAAACTGTTTTTT. Translation: CSARVSSNEKLFF.

J is TRBJ1-2 and V is TRBV11-2; 8 nucleotides align to TRBD1. V trimming: 1 base; J trimming: 10 bases; junction bases outside the gene matches: 8. The CDR3 length is 14 residues. The V gene's germline CDR1 is SGHAT and CDR2 FQNNGV. CDR3 protein: CASSLGGTGNDYTF. CDR3 sequence (DNA): TGTGCCAGCAGCTTAGGTGGGACAGGAAATGACTACACCTTC.

This clonotype was counted ten times or more. The V gene is TRBV10-3, the J gene TRBJ2-3, with 12 bases aligning to TRBD1. CDR1 ENHRY and CDR2 SYGVKD come from the germline V gene. J lost 4 bases, V lost 8 bases, and 10 bases had no gene match. This CDR3 region has 16 residues. This CDR3 is CAISDPGQGAADTQYF. The CDR3 DNA is TGTGCCATCTCGGACCCGGGACAGGGGGCGGCAGATACGCAGTATTTT.

The CDR3 DNA reads TGCGCCAGCAGCGCCGGGACAGTAAGCTCCTACGAGCAGTACTTC. Translating it yields CASSAGTVSSYEQYF. This chain connects TRBV10-1 to TRBJ2-7, with 7 nucleotides matching TRBD1. CDR1 and CDR2 from the germline V gene are WNHNN and SYGVQD (reference sequence). The CDR3 totals 15 residues. The J segment lost 0 bases and the V segment lost 6 bases, leaving 8 bases of the junction unmatched.